A selection of T cell receptor beta chains follows, all from one sample in a study of technical replicates of blood from a handful of donors. The method was immunoSEQ multiplex PCR; TCRdb's version includes in-frame clones alone and lacks a portion of them. Here the sample spans 58,000 or so clones, around 88% being singletons. The source material was PBMCs. All receptors come from a human donor in good health. Some clones in this sample may be carry-over from other donors' samples. The CDR3 runs from the conserved cysteine through the conserved F or W. D genes are given only for firm matches. Size tells how often a clone was seen (once, few, many) or the class of an expanded clone, and some rows leave it out.

D gene: TRBD1
CDR3 length: 15
clone size: NA
J gene: TRBJ2-1
V gene: TRBV7-9
CDR3 protein: CASSPGTVTYNEQFF
CDR3 DNA: TGTGCCAGCAGCCCTGGGACAGTAACCTACAATGAGCAGTTCTTC

D gene: TRBD1
CDR3 length: 13
clone size: NA
J gene: TRBJ1-5
V gene: TRBV5-4
CDR3 protein: CASSFQGDQPQHF
CDR3 DNA: TGTGCCAGCAGTTTCCAGGGGGATCAGCCCCAGCATTTT

D gene: TRBD2
CDR3 length: 15
clone size: NA
J gene: TRBJ2-5
V gene: TRBV10-3
CDR3 protein: CAISLSGGARETQYF
CDR3 DNA: TGTGCCATCAGCCTTAGCGGGGGGGCCCGAGAGACCCAGTACTTC

D gene: TRBD2
CDR3 length: 14
clone size: NA
J gene: TRBJ2-7
V gene: TRBV19
CDR3 protein: CASRRLAGDYEQYF
CDR3 DNA: TGTGCCAGTAGGAGGCTAGCGGGAGATTACGAGCAGTACTTC

D gene: TRBD1
CDR3 length: 14
clone size: NA
J gene: TRBJ1-6
V gene: TRBV5-1
CDR3 protein: CASSRDSYNSPLHF
CDR3 DNA: TGCGCCAGCAGCAGGGACAGTTATAATTCACCCCTCCACTTT

D gene: NA
CDR3 length: 14
clone size: NA
J gene: TRBJ1-6
V gene: TRBV5-1
CDR3 protein: CASSSGPGGSPLHF
CDR3 DNA: TGCGCCAGCAGCTCTGGACCTGGGGGGTCACCCCTCCACTTT

D gene: TRBD2
CDR3 length: 15
clone size: NA
J gene: TRBJ2-7
V gene: TRBV7-2
CDR3 protein: CASSLLAGSSYEQYF
CDR3 DNA: TGTGCCAGCAGCCTCCTAGCGGGGAGCTCCTACGAGCAGTACTTC

D gene: NA
CDR3 length: 12
clone size: NA
J gene: TRBJ2-3
V gene: TRBV7-2
CDR3 protein: CASSFLTDTQYF
CDR3 DNA: TGTGCCAGCAGCTTTCTCACAGATACGCAGTATTTT

D gene: TRBD2
CDR3 length: 16
clone size: NA
J gene: TRBJ2-7
V gene: TRBV27
CDR3 protein: CASIDLGSGSFYEQYF
CDR3 DNA: TGTGCCAGCATTGACTTAGGAAGCGGGAGTTTCTACGAGCAGTACTTC

D gene: NA
CDR3 length: 14
clone size: NA
J gene: TRBJ2-3
V gene: TRBV25-1
CDR3 protein: CASSVGRGLDTQYF
CDR3 DNA: TGTGCCAGCAGTGTAGGCAGGGGATTGGATACGCAGTATTTT

D gene: NA
CDR3 length: 14
clone size: few
J gene: TRBJ1-5
V gene: TRBV30
CDR3 protein: CAWSATGLGQPQHF
CDR3 DNA: TGTGCCTGGAGTGCCACAGGGTTAGGTCAGCCCCAGCATTTT

D gene: NA
CDR3 length: 16
clone size: NA
J gene: TRBJ2-7
V gene: TRBV5-4
CDR3 protein: CASSLEVRGGAYEQYF
CDR3 DNA: TGTGCCAGCAGCTTGGAGGTACGGGGCGGGGCCTACGAGCAGTACTTC

D gene: TRBD2
CDR3 length: 15
clone size: NA
J gene: TRBJ2-7
V gene: TRBV15
CDR3 protein: CATSRRLAGVNEQYF
CDR3 DNA: TGTGCCACCAGCAGGAGACTAGCGGGAGTAAACGAGCAGTACTTC

D gene: NA
CDR3 length: 15
clone size: NA
J gene: TRBJ2-5
V gene: TRBV7-9
CDR3 protein: CASSLALPGVETQYF
CDR3 DNA: TGTGCCAGCAGCTTAGCCCTCCCCGGGGTGGAGACCCAGTACTTC

D gene: NA
CDR3 length: 16
clone size: NA
J gene: TRBJ2-1
V gene: TRBV6-1
CDR3 protein: CASSAFTTGLIDEQFF
CDR3 DNA: TGTGCCAGCAGTGCCTTTACGACAGGTCTGATAGATGAGCAGTTCTTC

D gene: NA
CDR3 length: 15
clone size: NA
J gene: TRBJ1-1
V gene: TRBV5-4
CDR3 protein: CASSLGLDRHTEAFF
CDR3 DNA: TGTGCCAGCAGTCTCGGTCTCGACAGGCACACTGAAGCTTTCTTT

D gene: NA
CDR3 length: 13
clone size: NA
J gene: TRBJ1-2
V gene: TRBV7-9
CDR3 protein: CASSLRTDYGYTF
CDR3 DNA: TGTGCCAGCAGCTTAAGGACAGACTATGGCTACACCTTC

D gene: NA
CDR3 length: 14
clone size: NA
J gene: TRBJ1-1
V gene: TRBV10-3
CDR3 protein: CASQSGLMNTEAFF
CDR3 DNA: TGTGCCAGCCAAAGCGGGCTAATGAACACTGAAGCTTTCTTT

D gene: NA
CDR3 length: 14
clone size: once
J gene: TRBJ2-2
V gene: TRBV15
CDR3 protein: CATSRQVNTGELFF
CDR3 DNA: TGTGCCACCAGCAGACAGGTTAACACCGGGGAGCTGTTTTTT

D gene: NA
CDR3 length: 17
clone size: NA
J gene: TRBJ1-4
V gene: TRBV29-1
CDR3 protein: CSVEDPDSGTNNEKLFF
CDR3 DNA: TGCAGCGTTGAAGACCCCGACTCCGGGACTAATAATGAAAAACTGTTTTTT

D gene: TRBD2
CDR3 length: 11
clone size: NA
J gene: TRBJ2-5
V gene: TRBV2
CDR3 protein: CASTGGETQYF
CDR3 DNA: TGTGCCAGCACGGGAGGGGAGACCCAGTACTTC

D gene: NA
CDR3 length: 11
clone size: once
J gene: TRBJ2-5
V gene: TRBV10-3
CDR3 protein: CAISESETQYF
CDR3 DNA: TGTGCCATCAGTGAATCGGAGACCCAGTACTTC

D gene: NA
CDR3 length: 17
clone size: NA
J gene: TRBJ1-1
V gene: TRBV2
CDR3 protein: CASSAITGLKSNTEAFF
CDR3 DNA: TGTGCCAGCAGCGCAATCACAGGGCTCAAATCGAACACTGAAGCTTTCTTT

D gene: NA
CDR3 length: 14
clone size: NA
J gene: TRBJ1-1
V gene: TRBV27
CDR3 protein: CASSLSIGTNEAFF
CDR3 DNA: TGTGCCAGCAGTTTATCGATAGGGACAAATGAAGCTTTCTTT

D gene: NA
CDR3 length: 13
clone size: NA
J gene: TRBJ1-1
V gene: TRBV7-9
CDR3 protein: CASSIGVGGEAFF
CDR3 DNA: TGTGCCAGCAGCATCGGTGTGGGGGGTGAAGCTTTCTTT

D gene: TRBD1
CDR3 length: 17
clone size: NA
J gene: TRBJ1-1
V gene: TRBV10-3
CDR3 protein: CAISEPTGDLMNTEAFF
CDR3 DNA: TGTGCCATCAGTGAACCGACAGGGGATTTGATGAACACTGAAGCTTTCTTT